The present TCR beta chain was sequenced within a study of post-analysis software for immune sequencing data. Sequencing libraries made from TCR beta cDNA carried unique molecular identifiers. TCRdb independently ran MiXCR on the PCR reads; one entry per CDR3 protein. The sample yields about 160,000 distinct CDR3 sequences, roughly 34% seen once. With regard to this clonotype: What it binds is unknown.

Germline-derived CDR1 and CDR2 are SGHTA and FQGTGA. Trimming cost V 0 bases and J 8 bases, with 10 bases left between them. This CDR3 has 13 amino acids. Study-wide results and limits: Strong co-clustering by F measure was evident for samples that had been prepared in the same batch.

The sequences come from blood, collected after autologous hematopoietic stem cell transplantation. This receptor was taken from a girl aged 5 to 17 with multiple sclerosis. V is TRBV7-3 and J is TRBJ1-2; D call uncertain. CDR3: CASSLTGDEGYTF. CDR3 sequence (DNA): TGTGCCAGCAGCTTAACTGGGGATGAGGGCTACACCTTC.